This T cell receptor (beta chain) was sequenced in a study of identical twins. Healthy Caucasians provided all donations. Germline CDR1 DFQATT, CDR2 SNEGSKA (reference sequence). J lost 0 bases, V lost 3 bases, and 8 bases had no gene match. This CDR3 has 15 amino acids. Via MiXCR, TCRdb re-called the 5' RACE reads, giving one row per CDR3 protein. Altogether approximately 140,000 distinct CDR3 sequences are present, 3.5% being singletons, with the ten largest covering around 8.1%. This clonotype was found many times. The sample taken for sequencing was memory T cells sorted from blood. This TCR was sampled from a young man in good health. This sequence joins TRBV20-1 and TRBJ2-7, with TRBD2 identical over 7 bases. The DNA of the CDR3 is TGCAGTGCTAGCACTGGGGGAGGGCGCTCCTACGAGCAGTACTTC. Translated: CSASTGGGRSYEQYF.